What follows describes a single TCR beta chain. The data were obtained in a study of blood T cell repertoires in COVID-19. This table comes from immunoSEQ multiplex PCR, and its TCRdb copy is limited to in-frame clones, with some not included. The data show approximately 240,000 clones, around 82% seen once. Specimen: peripheral blood. The clonotype originates from an elderly woman with active or convalescent COVID-19.

The DNA of the CDR3 is TGTGCCAGCTCACCCCTGGACAGATACATGAACACTGAAGCTTTCTTT. It yields the protein CASSPLDRYMNTEAFF. The chain couples TRBV18 to TRBJ1-1; tentative D call: TRBD1 (6 bases). The V end lost 3 bases, the J end lost 0 bases, and 14 bases lay between the germline ends. Germline V gene data show CDR1 as KGHSH and CDR2 as LQKENI. CDR3 size: 16 residues.